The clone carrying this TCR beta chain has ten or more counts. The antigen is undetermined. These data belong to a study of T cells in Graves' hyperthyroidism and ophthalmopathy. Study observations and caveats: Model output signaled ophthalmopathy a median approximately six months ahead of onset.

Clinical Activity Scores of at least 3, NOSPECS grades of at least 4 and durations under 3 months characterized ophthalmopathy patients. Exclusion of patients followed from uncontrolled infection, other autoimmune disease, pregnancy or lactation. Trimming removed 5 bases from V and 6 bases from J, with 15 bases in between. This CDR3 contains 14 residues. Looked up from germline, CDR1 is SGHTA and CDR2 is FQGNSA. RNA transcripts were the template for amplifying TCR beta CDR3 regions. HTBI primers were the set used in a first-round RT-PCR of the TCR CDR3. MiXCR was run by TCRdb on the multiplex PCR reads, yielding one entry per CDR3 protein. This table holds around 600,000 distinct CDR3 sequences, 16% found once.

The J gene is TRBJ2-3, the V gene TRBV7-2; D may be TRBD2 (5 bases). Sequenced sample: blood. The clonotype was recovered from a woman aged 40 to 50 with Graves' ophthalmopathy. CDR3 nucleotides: TGTGCCAGCAGCACAACTAGTATGGTGGATACGCAGTATTTT. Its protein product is CASSTTSMVDTQYF.